The clone carrying this T cell receptor beta chain was observed a few times. What it binds is not known. This sample was taken from a study of cytomegalovirus exposure and HLA in healthy donors. Study results and limitations: In a later analysis, HLA-associated TCR beta chains were more clonally expanded than equally common others. Listed as cytomegalovirus-associated were about 160 TCR beta chains. Accurate prediction of most subjects' HLA-A and HLA-B alleles from TCR beta sequences was reported.

With 60 Vbeta and 13 Jbeta primers, the PCR was carried out. Method: immunoSEQ multiplex PCR; TCRdb's copy keeps in-frame clones and lacks some. The sample consists of more than 150,000 clones, under 80% of them appearing once. The CDR3 sequence is 19 residues long. J was trimmed by 2 bases and V by 1 base; bases with no gene match: 12. The V gene's germline CDR1 is SGHAT and CDR2 FQNNGV. Each donor was nominally healthy when sampled (though unrecorded immune exposures were likely). The sequence was collected from a woman aged 25 to 39 in good health and CMV-seropositive. The V call is TRBV11-2, the J call TRBJ2-5; 11 bases agree with TRBD2. Sequenced sample: PBMCs. The CDR3 spells CASSLGHLLAGAVQETQYF. The DNA for the CDR3 is TGTGCCAGCAGCTTAGGTCACCTACTAGCGGGGGCTGTACAAGAGACCCAGTACTTC.